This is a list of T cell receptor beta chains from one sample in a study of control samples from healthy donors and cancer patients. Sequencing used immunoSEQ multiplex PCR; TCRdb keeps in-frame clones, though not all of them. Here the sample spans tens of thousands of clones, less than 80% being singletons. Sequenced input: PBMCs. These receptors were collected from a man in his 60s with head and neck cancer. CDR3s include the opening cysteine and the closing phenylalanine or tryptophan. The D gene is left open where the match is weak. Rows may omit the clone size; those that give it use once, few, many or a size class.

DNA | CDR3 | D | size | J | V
TGCGCCAGCAGCTTGGGGGACAGGGACGAGCAGTACTTC | CASSLGDRDEQYF | TRBD1 | NA | TRBJ2-7 | TRBV5-1
TGTGCCAGCAGTTACAGGACAGGGGATGAAGCTTTCTTT | CASSYRTGDEAFF | TRBD1 | NA | TRBJ1-1 | TRBV6-5
TGTGCCAGCAGCGTAGGCCCGGGAGGCGACACCGGGGAGCTGTTTTTT | CASSVGPGGDTGELFF | TRBD2 | NA | TRBJ2-2 | TRBV9
TGTGCCAGCAGCGTAGTTAGCGGGAGGGCAGATACGCAGTATTTT | CASSVVSGRADTQYF | TRBD2 | NA | TRBJ2-3 | TRBV9
TGCGCCAGCAGCCAAAGAATCGGGATTCCATCAAATCAGCCCCAGCATTTT | CASSQRIGIPSNQPQHF | NA | NA | TRBJ1-5 | TRBV4-1
TGTGCCAGCAGCCCAGGGACAGATATTTATGGCTACACCTTC | CASSPGTDIYGYTF | TRBD1 | NA | TRBJ1-2 | TRBV5-6
TGTGCCAGCACCCGAGGGAGCGGGAGTCCCGGGGAGCTGTTTTTT | CASTRGSGSPGELFF | TRBD2 | NA | TRBJ2-2 | TRBV2
TGTGCCAGCAGCACGGGGACGGGGAACACTGAAGCTTTCTTT | CASSTGTGNTEAFF | NA | NA | TRBJ1-1 | TRBV7-8
TGTGCCAGCAGCTTGACTAGCGCCTTCCAAGAGACCCAGTACTTC | CASSLTSAFQETQYF | TRBD2 | NA | TRBJ2-5 | TRBV5-6
TGTGCCAGCAGCTTAACCATGATGCCCCAGCATTTT | CASSLTMMPQHF | NA | NA | TRBJ1-5 | TRBV7-8
TGTGCCAGTAGTCCCGGGCCGACCTACGAGCAGTACTTC | CASSPGPTYEQYF | NA | NA | TRBJ2-7 | TRBV19
TGCGCCAGCAGTGAGCCGAAGTCTCTAGGGGGTGGCACTGAAGCTTTCTTT | CASSEPKSLGGGTEAFF | NA | once | TRBJ1-1 | TRBV10-2
TGTGCCAGCAGTTGGACTATACAAGAGACCCAGTACTTC | CASSWTIQETQYF | NA | once | TRBJ2-5 | TRBV6-5
TGTGCCAGCAGCGCGGGACCGGGCAAAGAGACCCAGTACTTC | CASSAGPGKETQYF | NA | NA | TRBJ2-5 | TRBV11-3
TGTGCCAGCAGCTCAGGACTAGCGGGAGTCTTGGAGACCCAGTACTTC | CASSSGLAGVLETQYF | TRBD2 | NA | TRBJ2-5 | TRBV5-6
TGTGCCAGTAGTATCCTGACAGGGCTGAACTACGAGCAGTACTTC | CASSILTGLNYEQYF | TRBD1 | NA | TRBJ2-7 | TRBV19
TGTGCCAGCAGCTCAAGGACTAGCCTCAATGAGCAGTTCTTC | CASSSRTSLNEQFF | TRBD2 | NA | TRBJ2-1 | TRBV11-2
TGTGCCAGCAGGAATAATTGGGACAGTGGCAATGAGCAGTTCTTC | CASRNNWDSGNEQFF | TRBD1 | once | TRBJ2-1 | TRBV6-5
TGTGCCAGCAGCTTAGGGGACGGGGGACTCTACGAGCAGTACTTC | CASSLGDGGLYEQYF | NA | NA | TRBJ2-7 | TRBV7-2
TGTGCCAGTAGTATTCCTAGCGGGCGGGGGCGATACAATGAGCAGTTCTTC | CASSIPSGRGRYNEQFF | TRBD2 | NA | TRBJ2-1 | TRBV19
TGTGCCAGCACCCCGTTAGGGGGGACCCAGTACTTC | CASTPLGGTQYF | NA | NA | TRBJ2-5 | TRBV28
TGTGCCAGCAGCCACCTACAGGGTGGGAGTCTGGGCGATGAGCAGTTCTTC | CASSHLQGGSLGDEQFF | NA | NA | TRBJ2-1 | TRBV4-2
TGTGCCAGCAGCTTACCCGCGACAGGGGACGCGGCTTTCTTT | CASSLPATGDAAFF | TRBD1 | NA | TRBJ1-1 | TRBV7-9
TGCGCCAGCAGCTTGGCCCCGAGCTCCTACAATGAGCAGTTCTTC | CASSLAPSSYNEQFF | NA | NA | TRBJ2-1 | TRBV5-1
TGTGCCAGCAGCGTAGGCCGGGACAGAAATTATAATTCACCCCTCCACTTT | CASSVGRDRNYNSPLHF | TRBD1 | NA | TRBJ1-6 | TRBV7-2
TGTGCCATCAAAGGGGCAGCGGCTCGCACAGATACGCAGTATTTT | CAIKGAAARTDTQYF | NA | NA | TRBJ2-3 | TRBV10-3
TGCAGCGGGAAGGGTTGGCGGGAGGACGGCTCCTACGAGCAGTACTTC | CSGKGWREDGSYEQYF | TRBD2 | NA | TRBJ2-7 | TRBV29-1
TGTGCCAGCAGTTATTTGGGCGAGCAGTACTTC | CASSYLGEQYF | NA | NA | TRBJ2-7 | TRBV6-2/TRBV6-3
TGTGCCAGCTCACCATTCAACAGAGATAATGAAAAACTGTTTTTT | CASSPFNRDNEKLFF | NA | NA | TRBJ1-4 | TRBV18
TGTGCCACCAGCCCAAGGGGGCAGAGCAATCAGCCCCAGCATTTT | CATSPRGQSNQPQHF | TRBD1 | medium-sized | TRBJ1-5 | TRBV15
TGTGCCAGCCCGACGACGAACTATGGCTACACCTTC | CASPTTNYGYTF | NA | NA | TRBJ1-2 | TRBV7-9
TGTGCCAGTAGCCAGAAATCGGGGTACGAGCAGTACTTC | CASSQKSGYEQYF | NA | NA | TRBJ2-7 | TRBV19
TGTGCCAGCAGTTTAAGTACGGTTAATCAGCCCCAGCATTTT | CASSLSTVNQPQHF | NA | once | TRBJ1-5 | TRBV28
TGTGCCAGCAGTCACCCTTTTAGAGCAGGGGGCGATGGCTACACCTTC | CASSHPFRAGGDGYTF | TRBD1 | NA | TRBJ1-2 | TRBV25-1
TGTGCCACGGGACAGATCGGGGGCTACACCTTC | CATGQIGGYTF | TRBD1 | NA | TRBJ1-2 | TRBV30
TGTGCCAGTAGGCGACAGGGTGAGGCCTACGAGCAGTACTTC | CASRRQGEAYEQYF | TRBD1 | NA | TRBJ2-7 | TRBV19
TGTGCCAGCCAGGGGGGGTGGACTGAAGCTTTCTTT | CASQGGWTEAFF | TRBD1 | once | TRBJ1-1 | TRBV28
TGCAGTGCTAGAGATTCACGGAAGGCTTTCTTT | CSARDSRKAFF | NA | once | TRBJ1-1 | TRBV20-1
TGTGCCACCAACATCAGCCCAACTAATGAAAAACTGTTTTTT | CATNISPTNEKLFF | NA | NA | TRBJ1-4 | TRBV6-5
TGTGCCAGTAGTAGACAGGGAATGGGCAATGAGCAGTTCTTC | CASSRQGMGNEQFF | TRBD1 | NA | TRBJ2-1 | TRBV19
TGCAGTGTTACCCAGGGGGCGCGGCTGTTTTTT | CSVTQGARLFF | TRBD1 | NA | TRBJ1-4 | TRBV20-1
TGTGCCAGCAGCGTAGGGGAAACATACGAGCAGTACTTC | CASSVGETYEQYF | NA | NA | TRBJ2-7 | TRBV9
TGTGCCAGCAGCTTGACTAGCGGGAGCTACGAGCAGTACTTC | CASSLTSGSYEQYF | TRBD2 | NA | TRBJ2-7 | TRBV11-3
TGTGCCAGCAGTTACCAAATGCGGACCGAGCAGTACTTC | CASSYQMRTEQYF | NA | NA | TRBJ2-7 | TRBV6-2/TRBV6-3
TGTGCCGTCAGTGGTGGCTACGAGCAGTACTTC | CAVSGGYEQYF | NA | NA | TRBJ2-7 | TRBV10-3
TGTGCCAGCAGCTCAGGGAGCGGCGTCCACACAGATACGCAGTATTTT | CASSSGSGVHTDTQYF | NA | NA | TRBJ2-3 | TRBV7-2